Shown below are 13 T cell receptor beta chains from a single sample sequenced in a study of shared clonotypes between healthy human individuals. The repertoire was sequenced with immunoSEQ multiplex PCR; TCRdb's copy has only in-frame clones and lacks some. Seen here are about 1.1 million clones, 77% observed once, and the top ten hold approximately 0.9%. The sequencing sample was made of memory CD4+ T cells from PBMCs. Described subset: CD45RA-negative fraction. Receptors were obtained from a young man in good health. Some clones in this sample may be carry-over from other donors' samples.

The chain has TRBV6-5 and TRBJ2-7, with 13 bases aligning to TRBD2. Trimming at V came to 6 bases and at J to 4 bases, leaving 3 bases not matched to a gene. Germline CDR1 and CDR2: MNHEY and SVGAGI. There are 14 residues in the CDR3. The CDR3 region is CASSRTSGSYEQYF. CDR3 nucleotide sequence: TGTGCCAGCAGCCGGACTAGCGGGAGTTACGAGCAGTACTTC.

The chain recombines TRBV6-1 with TRBJ1-5; 10 nucleotides match TRBD1. CDR3 length equals 14 residues. From germline, CDR1 is MNHNS and CDR2 SASEGT. After removal of 8 bases from V and 5 bases from J, the junction contained 6 bases not matched to a gene. The CDR3 DNA reads as TGTGCCAGCCGACAGGGGGCTTTCCATCAGCCCCAGCATTTT. Its protein is CASRQGAFHQPQHF.

This clone was seen at least ten times. Other DNA sequences in this sample translate to the same CDR3. This chain uses TRBV5-1 with TRBJ1-1; D call uncertain. CDR3 size: 15 residues. V was clipped by 0 bases and J by 0 bases, with 9 bases between them. The germline CDR1 and CDR2 sequences are SGHRS and YFSETQ. CDR3 protein: CASSLDGRMNTEAFF. The CDR3, as DNA: TGCGCCAGCAGCTTGGATGGGAGGATGAACACTGAAGCTTTCTTT.

The chain combines TRBV28 with TRBJ2-2, with 8 bases fitting TRBD2. The junction had 9 bases not matched to a gene; V was cut back by 4 bases and J by 5 bases. This CDR3 spans 16 amino acids. Germline CDR1 is MDHEN and CDR2 is SYDVKM. DNA for the CDR3: TGTGCCAGCAGTTCCCATGGCGGGAGGATAACCGGGGAGCTGTTTTTT. Protein product: CASSSHGGRITGELFF.

The chain is built from TRBV28 and TRBJ1-1; a weak D match, TRBD1 (5 bases). CDR3 length: 14 amino acids. Germline CDR1 MDHEN, CDR2 SYDVKM. V shed 7 bases and J shed 3 bases, with 15 bases lying between them. For the CDR3, the DNA is TGTGCCAGCAAGGCGGAGGGGCGCGACACTGAAGCTTTCTTT. Translating it yields CASKAEGRDTEAFF.

This chain links TRBV6-5 with TRBJ1-1; D possibly corresponds to TRBD1 (5 bases). Trimming took 8 bases from V and 1 from J, leaving 17 bases between them. Germline lookup yields CDR1 MNHEY and CDR2 SVGAGI. The CDR3 has 15 amino acids. CDR3 DNA: TGTGCCAGCGTCCCGACTGGGGCGGCGAACACTGAAGCTTTCTTT. Amino acid sequence: CASVPTGAANTEAFF.

The CDR3 protein is CASSYRGGQLTGNTIYF. CDR3 bases: TGTGCCAGCAGTTATAGGGGAGGACAGTTGACAGGAAACACCATATATTTT. This rearrangement joins TRBV28 to TRBJ1-3, with D perhaps TRBD1 (6 bases). The V gene's germline CDR1 is MDHEN and CDR2 SYDVKM. The CDR3 is made up of 17 amino acids. Trimming stripped 4 bases from V and 4 bases from J, with 20 bases between.

This chain uses TRBV5-1 with TRBJ2-7; TRBD2 matches at 9 bases. The CDR3 spans 16 residues. Germline V lookup: CDR1 SGHRS, CDR2 YFSETQ. J lost 0 bases, V lost 0 bases, and 4 bases had no gene match. Written as DNA, the CDR3 is TGCGCCAGCAGCTTGGGCGGTAGCGGGGGCTCCTACGAGCAGTACTTC. Amino acid sequence: CASSLGGSGGSYEQYF.

The rearrangement links TRBV6-1 to TRBJ2-7; TRBD1 matches 9 bases. V lost 6 bases and J lost 4; bases outside the gene matches: 7. The CDR3 is 14 amino acids. Germline CDR1 reads MNHNS; CDR2 reads SASEGT. Here the CDR3 reads CASSVLDRGYEQYF. DNA for the CDR3: TGTGCCAGCAGCGTGTTGGACAGGGGATACGAGCAGTACTTC.

Worth noting for this clone: The junction does not match germline at one end; this may be a read error. The chain joins TRBV7-2 to TRBJ2-2; 9 bases align to TRBD1. The germline V gene encodes CDR1 SGHTA and CDR2 FQGNSA. CDR3 length: 15 residues. Here the CDR3 reads CASSSRQGGTRELFF. The DNA of the CDR3 is TGTGCCAGCAGCTCGAGACAGGGGGGCACCAGGGAGCTGTTTTTT.

This clone was counted between two and nine times. Other nucleotide sequences from this sample produce the same CDR3. The chain joins TRBV10-3 to TRBJ2-7, with 11 bases fitting TRBD2. Germline-derived CDR1 and CDR2 are ENHRY and SYGVKD. The V segment lost 2 bases and the J segment 1 base; nucleotides outside the gene matches: 1. This CDR3 has 15 amino acids. The chain's CDR3 is CAISEGTSGSYEQYF. CDR3 bases: TGTGCCATCAGTGAGGGGACTAGCGGTTCCTACGAGCAGTACTTC.

This chain uses TRBV7-2 with TRBJ2-7; tentative D call: TRBD1 (5 bases). The germline V gene encodes CDR1 SGHTA and CDR2 FQGNSA. The length of the CDR3 is 15 residues. The V end was cut by 3 bases, the J end by 2 bases, with 14 bases between. The CDR3 DNA follows: TGTGCCAGCAGCTTTGATTGGACATCAGCCTACGAGCAGTACTTC. Its protein product is CASSFDWTSAYEQYF.

The J gene is TRBJ2-1, the V gene TRBV11-2; D is undetermined. The V end lost 0 bases, the J end lost 2 bases, and 2 bases lay between the germline ends. CDR3 length equals 13 residues. Germline loops: CDR1 SGHAT, CDR2 FQNNGV. The CDR3 DNA is TGTGCCAGCAGCTTAGATACCTACAATGAGCAGTTCTTC. It specifies CASSLDTYNEQFF. Looking up the rest from reference TRBV11-2 and TRBJ2-1 gives the full variable domain: EAGVAQSPRYKIIEKRQSVAFWCNPISGHATLYWYQQILGQGPKLLIQFQNNGVVDDSQLPKDRFSAERLKGVDSTLKIQPAKLEDSAVYLCASSLDTYNEQFFGPGTRLTVL.